This T cell receptor (beta chain) was captured in a study of response to subunit inactivated influenza vaccine. Study observations and caveats: Each seasonal influenza vaccination, the authors suggested, recruits few new T cells.

Germline V gene lookup returns CDR1 LNHNV and CDR2 YYDKDF (reference sequence). The V end was cut by 5 bases, the J end by 3 bases, with 13 bases between. The CDR3 has 15 amino acids. At least ten counts were recorded for this clonotype. Its cognate antigen is unknown. In TCRdb, the RT-PCR reads were re-called with MiXCR into one record per CDR3 protein. The sample has 560,000 or so distinct CDR3 sequences, roughly 8.2% seen once. V is TRBV15 and J is TRBJ2-2; the D gene is possibly TRBD2 (6 bases). The sequence was collected from a man aged 50 to 69 who received an inactivated influenza vaccine. The sample here was PBMCs from blood, taken roughly 24 months after vaccination. In nucleotides, the CDR3 is TGTGCCACCAGCCTGGGACTGCCTCACACCGGGGAGCTGTTTTTT. Translating it yields CATSLGLPHTGELFF. Full variable domain (rest looked up from reference TRBV15 and TRBJ2-2): DAMVIQNPRYQVTQFGKPVTLSCSQTLNHNVMYWYQQKSSQAPKLLFHYYDKDFNNEADTPDNFQSRRPNTSFCFLDIRSPGLGDTAMYLCATSLGLPHTGELFFGEGSRLTVL.